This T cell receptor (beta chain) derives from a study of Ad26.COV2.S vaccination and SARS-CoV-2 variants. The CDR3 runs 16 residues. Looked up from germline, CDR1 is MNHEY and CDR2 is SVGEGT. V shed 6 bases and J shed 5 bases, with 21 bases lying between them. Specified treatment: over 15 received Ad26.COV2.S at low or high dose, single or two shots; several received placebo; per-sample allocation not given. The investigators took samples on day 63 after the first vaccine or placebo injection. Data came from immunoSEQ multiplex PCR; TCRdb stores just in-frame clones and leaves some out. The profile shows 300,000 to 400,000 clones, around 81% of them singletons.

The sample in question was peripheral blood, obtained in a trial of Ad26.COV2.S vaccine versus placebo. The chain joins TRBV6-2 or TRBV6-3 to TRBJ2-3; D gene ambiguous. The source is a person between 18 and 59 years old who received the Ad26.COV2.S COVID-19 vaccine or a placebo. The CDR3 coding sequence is TGTGCCAGCAGCCTCCGGTCGGCCCCCCCCGGAGATACGCAGTATTTT. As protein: CASSLRSAPPGDTQYF.